This TCR beta chain was found in a study of blood T cell repertoires in COVID-19. Across the whole study: Acute and convalescent COVID-19 specimens originated in the United States, Italy and Spain.

Germline values: CDR1 SGHAT, CDR2 FQNNGV. V was trimmed by 0 bases and J by 8 bases, leaving 11 bases between them. The CDR3 loop spans 15 amino acids. TCRdb's copy holds only in-frame clones and misses some; the assay was immunoSEQ multiplex PCR. The sample carries 310,000 or so clones, roughly 87% recorded once. Source material: PBMCs or T cells enriched from blood (not recorded which). The origin of this receptor is a woman between 18 and 29 years old who had recovered from COVID-19. The gene calls are TRBV11-2 and TRBJ1-6; D is undetermined. CDR3 in amino acids: CASSLDPGTDSPLHF. The CDR3 nucleotides are TGTGCCAGCAGCTTAGACCCGGGAACGGATTCACCCCTCCACTTT.